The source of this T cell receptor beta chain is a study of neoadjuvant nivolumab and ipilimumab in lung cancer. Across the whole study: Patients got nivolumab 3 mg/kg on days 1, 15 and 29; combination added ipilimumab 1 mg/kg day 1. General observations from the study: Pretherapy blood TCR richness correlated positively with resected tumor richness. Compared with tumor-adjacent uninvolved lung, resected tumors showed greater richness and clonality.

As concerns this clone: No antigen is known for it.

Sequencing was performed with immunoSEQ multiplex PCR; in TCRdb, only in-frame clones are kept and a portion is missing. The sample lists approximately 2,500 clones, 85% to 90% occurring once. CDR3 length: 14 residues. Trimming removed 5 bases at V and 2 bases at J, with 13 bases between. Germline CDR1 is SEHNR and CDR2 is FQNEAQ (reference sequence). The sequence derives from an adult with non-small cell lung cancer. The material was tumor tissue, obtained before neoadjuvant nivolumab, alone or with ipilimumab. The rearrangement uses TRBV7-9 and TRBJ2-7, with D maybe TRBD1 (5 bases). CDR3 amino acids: CASSTTGFAYEQYF. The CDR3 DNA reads TGTGCCAGCAGCACCACAGGTTTCGCCTACGAGCAGTACTTC.